The clone carrying this T cell receptor (beta chain) was recorded at least ten times. Its antigen is not identified. The source of the sample is a study of blood T cells in healthy people across ages. General study findings and limits: Investigators viewed diversity estimates from one million T cells as underestimates, the study reported.

Roughly 9.8 milliliters of peripheral blood were drawn from each donor. A minimum of 6 micrograms of total RNA was extracted per sample. A second PCR, run for about 6 to 11 cycles, used a sample-barcoded 5' primer plus a J-beta primer mix. TCRdb used MiXCR to reprocess the 5' RACE reads, holding one entry per CDR3 protein. Among more than 700,000 distinct CDR3 sequences listed, about 42% were seen once. The germline V gene has CDR1 MGHRA and CDR2 YSYEKL. V was clipped by 0 bases and J by 4 bases, with 11 bases between them. This CDR3 comprises 15 residues. The source is a man of 80 years or more in good health. V is TRBV4-1 and J is TRBJ2-3; tentative D call: TRBD1 (5 bases). The sequenced material came from blood. The CDR3, as DNA: TGCGCCAGCAGCCAAGATAGGGGTGGAGCAGATACGCAGTATTTT. It codes for CASSQDRGGADTQYF.